These T cell receptor beta chains were read from a single sample in a study of OX40 agonist ivuxolimab in advanced cancers. TCRdb keeps only in-frame clones here, not all; method: immunoSEQ multiplex PCR. The sample lists fewer than 100,000 clones, about 89% occurring once. Material: CD4+ or CD8+ T cells sorted from blood, obtained in a trial of the OX40 agonist ivuxolimab. These receptors were collected from an adult with an advanced solid tumor such as melanoma, head and neck, liver or kidney cancer. The CDR3 runs from the conserved cysteine through the conserved F or W. A D gene is named only where the DNA matches it firmly. Size tells how often a clone was seen (once, few, many) or the class of an expanded clone, and some rows leave it out.

v_gene: TRBV7-2
j_gene: TRBJ2-1
abundance: .
d_gene: TRBD2
CDR3nt: TGTGCCAGCAGCCCCCCCACAGCGGGGGGGCCTAGCTACAATGAGCAGTTCTTC
CDR3aa: CASSPPTAGGPSYNEQFF

v_gene: TRBV7-6
j_gene: TRBJ2-7
abundance: .
d_gene: .
CDR3nt: TGTGCCAGCAGCTTAGGCGTTCCCGGGGACGGCTCCTACGAGCAGTACTTC
CDR3aa: CASSLGVPGDGSYEQYF

v_gene: TRBV6-5
j_gene: TRBJ2-5
abundance: .
d_gene: .
CDR3nt: TGTGCCACCCGGGTAGGGGGCCAAGAGACCCAGTACTTC
CDR3aa: CATRVGGQETQYF

v_gene: TRBV10-3
j_gene: TRBJ2-7
abundance: .
d_gene: .
CDR3nt: TGTGCCATCAGTGGATTTTTGATCTACGAGCAGTACTTC
CDR3aa: CAISGFLIYEQYF

v_gene: TRBV27
j_gene: TRBJ1-3
abundance: .
d_gene: TRBD1
CDR3nt: TGTGCCAGCAGGTCCGGGACAGGTGTTTTCTCTGGAAACACCATATATTTT
CDR3aa: CASRSGTGVFSGNTIYF

v_gene: TRBV5-8
j_gene: TRBJ1-2
abundance: once
d_gene: TRBD1
CDR3nt: TGTGCCAGCAGCCACGACAGGGTCGATGGCTACACCTTC
CDR3aa: CASSHDRVDGYTF

v_gene: TRBV2
j_gene: TRBJ2-5
abundance: .
d_gene: .
CDR3nt: TGTGCCAGCAGTGAGGGACAACCCCAAGAGACCCAGTACTTC
CDR3aa: CASSEGQPQETQYF

v_gene: TRBV19
j_gene: TRBJ1-1
abundance: .
d_gene: TRBD1
CDR3nt: TGTGCCAGTAGTTCTCGGACAGGGTCAGGCACTGAAGCTTTCTTT
CDR3aa: CASSSRTGSGTEAFF

v_gene: TRBV20-1
j_gene: TRBJ1-2
abundance: .
d_gene: .
CDR3nt: TGCAGTGCTAGAGAAGGCTATGGCTACACCTTC
CDR3aa: CSAREGYGYTF

v_gene: TRBV2
j_gene: TRBJ1-4
abundance: .
d_gene: .
CDR3nt: TGTGCCAGCAGGGGGCGACCCGGCAATGAAAAACTGTTTTTT
CDR3aa: CASRGRPGNEKLFF

v_gene: TRBV4-2
j_gene: TRBJ1-3
abundance: once
d_gene: .
CDR3nt: TGTGCCAGCAGCCAAGGTGGGTCCGCGAGCTCTGGAAACACCATATATTTT
CDR3aa: CASSQGGSASSGNTIYF

v_gene: TRBV21-1
j_gene: TRBJ2-1
abundance: .
d_gene: .
CDR3nt: TGTGCCAGCAGCCCTCGACCACCTGACACGTCCAATGAGCAGTTCTTC
CDR3aa: CASSPRPPDTSNEQFF

v_gene: TRBV5-1
j_gene: TRBJ1-1
abundance: .
d_gene: .
CDR3nt: TGCGCCAGCAGCTTTCTGGGCACCACGAACACTGAAGCTTTCTTT
CDR3aa: CASSFLGTTNTEAFF

v_gene: TRBV6-1
j_gene: TRBJ1-6
abundance: .
d_gene: TRBD1
CDR3nt: TGTGCCAGCAAGTGGGAACAGGGGTATTCACCCCTCCACTTT
CDR3aa: CASKWEQGYSPLHF

v_gene: TRBV2
j_gene: TRBJ2-7
abundance: .
d_gene: TRBD2
CDR3nt: TGTGCCAGCAGTGGGGGACTAGGATCTCAAGTAAGCTCCTACGAGCAGTACTTC
CDR3aa: CASSGGLGSQVSSYEQYF

v_gene: TRBV29-1
j_gene: TRBJ1-2
abundance: .
d_gene: TRBD1
CDR3nt: TGCAGCGCGTCCCGGGACAGGGGCTATGGCTACACCTTC
CDR3aa: CSASRDRGYGYTF

v_gene: TRBV19
j_gene: TRBJ1-2
abundance: few
d_gene: .
CDR3nt: TGTGCCAGTAGTATGAAGGGCAGGGGTGACTATGGCTACACCTTC
CDR3aa: CASSMKGRGDYGYTF

v_gene: TRBV7-9
j_gene: TRBJ1-3
abundance: once
d_gene: .
CDR3nt: TGTGCCAGCAGCTCCTTCAGGGGTGGAAACACCATATATTTT
CDR3aa: CASSSFRGGNTIYF

v_gene: TRBV28
j_gene: TRBJ2-7
abundance: .
d_gene: TRBD2
CDR3nt: TGTGCCAGCAGTTTCTCTAGCGGGAGGGCGGGTGAGCAGTACTTC
CDR3aa: CASSFSSGRAGEQYF

v_gene: TRBV9
j_gene: TRBJ1-2
abundance: .
d_gene: .
CDR3nt: TGTGCCAGCAGCGTAGAGGGCAGGGCTTTGGATGGCTACACCTTC
CDR3aa: CASSVEGRALDGYTF

v_gene: TRBV11-2
j_gene: TRBJ1-1
abundance: .
d_gene: TRBD1
CDR3nt: TGTGCCAGCAGCTTTGGACAGGCTACCTTCATGAACACTGAAGCTTTCTTT
CDR3aa: CASSFGQATFMNTEAFF

v_gene: TRBV5-1
j_gene: TRBJ2-5
abundance: few
d_gene: .
CDR3nt: TGCGCCAGCAGCTTGTGGTCCCAGGGGTGGAGAGAGACCCAGTACTTC
CDR3aa: CASSLWSQGWRETQYF

v_gene: TRBV5-1
j_gene: TRBJ1-2
abundance: .
d_gene: .
CDR3nt: TGCGCCAGCAGCCAGGCGGCCCCGCTGGGCCGGGGCTACACCTTC
CDR3aa: CASSQAAPLGRGYTF

v_gene: TRBV28
j_gene: TRBJ2-3
abundance: once
d_gene: .
CDR3nt: TGTGCCAGCAGTTTATTAGGACGGGTTTTCTCAGATACGCAGTATTTT
CDR3aa: CASSLLGRVFSDTQYF

v_gene: TRBV9
j_gene: TRBJ2-5
abundance: once
d_gene: .
CDR3nt: TGTGCCAGCAGCGTAGGCGGGTCAGGAGGAGAGACCCAGTACTTC
CDR3aa: CASSVGGSGGETQYF

v_gene: TRBV4-1
j_gene: TRBJ2-3
abundance: .
d_gene: TRBD2
CDR3nt: TGCGCCAGCAGCCAGCTAGCGGGGGTTAGGTATACGCAGTATTTT
CDR3aa: CASSQLAGVRYTQYF

v_gene: TRBV6-5
j_gene: TRBJ2-1
abundance: .
d_gene: .
CDR3nt: TGTGCCAGCAGTTACAGCAGGACTCGCCTATACAATGAGCAGTTCTTC
CDR3aa: CASSYSRTRLYNEQFF

v_gene: TRBV5-4
j_gene: TRBJ1-1
abundance: .
d_gene: .
CDR3nt: TGTGCCAGCAGCTTGGCCGGGCTTATGAACACTGAAGCTTTCTTT
CDR3aa: CASSLAGLMNTEAFF

v_gene: TRBV18
j_gene: TRBJ1-1
abundance: .
d_gene: TRBD1
CDR3nt: TGTGCCAGCTCACCAAGGACAGGGGGAACTGAAGCTTTCTTT
CDR3aa: CASSPRTGGTEAFF